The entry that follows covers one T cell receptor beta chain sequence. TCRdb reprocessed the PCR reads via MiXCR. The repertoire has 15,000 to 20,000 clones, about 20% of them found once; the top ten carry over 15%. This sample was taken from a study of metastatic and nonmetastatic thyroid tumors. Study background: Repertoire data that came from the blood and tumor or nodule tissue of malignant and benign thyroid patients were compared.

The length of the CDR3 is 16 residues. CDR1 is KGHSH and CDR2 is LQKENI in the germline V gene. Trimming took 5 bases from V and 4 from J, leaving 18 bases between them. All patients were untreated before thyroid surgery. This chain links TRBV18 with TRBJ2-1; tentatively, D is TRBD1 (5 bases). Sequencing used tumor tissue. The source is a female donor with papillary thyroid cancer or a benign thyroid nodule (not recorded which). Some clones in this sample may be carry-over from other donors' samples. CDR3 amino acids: CASSTGRAGRYNEQFF. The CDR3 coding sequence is TGTGCCAGCTCAACTGGACGGGCAGGGCGGTACAATGAGCAGTTCTTC.